This T cell receptor beta chain came from a study of a mutant IDH1 vaccine in newly diagnosed glioma. Time point of the sample: baseline, week 1 (first vaccination visit). Described treatment: pre-vaccination baseline after standard-of-care therapy. The CDR3 is made up of 16 amino acids. Per the germline V gene, CDR1 is LNHNV and CDR2 is YYDKDF (reference sequence). V dropped 4 bases and J dropped 7 bases, with 20 bases sitting between them. The data were produced by immunoSEQ multiplex PCR, yet TCRdb's version contains in-frame clones alone and is incomplete. The table includes about 68,000 clones, roughly 78% detected once.

This TCR came from a man aged 45 to 65 with glioma. The V call is TRBV15, the J call TRBJ1-5, with D maybe TRBD1 (5 bases). Sample: PBMCs, taken from a glioma patient treated with radiotherapy, temozolomide or both. CDR3 region: CATSIYGVRGDQPQHF. The CDR3 bases are TGTGCCACCAGCATTTATGGGGTCCGGGGGGACCAGCCCCAGCATTTT.